This TCR beta chain was obtained from a study of post-analysis software for immune sequencing data. Germline V gives CDR1 SGHRS, CDR2 YFSETQ. The CDR3 consists of 15 residues. V shed 0 bases and J shed 0 bases, with 8 bases lying between them. About this clonotype: The antigen is not known.

The TCR beta cDNA libraries contained unique molecular identifiers. Via MiXCR, TCRdb re-called the PCR reads, giving one row per CDR3 protein. The top ten hold approximately 4.5% of the sample, which has 740,000 or so distinct CDR3 sequences, around 50% seen once. General study results and limits: Batch-mates among the samples co-clustered strongly by F measure. Five or six TRBV segments, TRBV5-6, TRBV5-1 and TRBV20-1 among them, were found more frequent in patients than controls. Compared with controls, patients showed significantly lower normalized Chao1 diversity.

Material for sequencing was blood. This sequence joins TRBV5-1 and TRBJ2-3; D might be TRBD1 (6 bases). The source of this sequence is a girl aged 5-17 years with multiple sclerosis. The chain's CDR3 is CASSLVDSSTDTQYF. Here the CDR3 DNA reads TGCGCCAGCAGCTTGGTGGACAGTAGCACAGATACGCAGTATTTT.